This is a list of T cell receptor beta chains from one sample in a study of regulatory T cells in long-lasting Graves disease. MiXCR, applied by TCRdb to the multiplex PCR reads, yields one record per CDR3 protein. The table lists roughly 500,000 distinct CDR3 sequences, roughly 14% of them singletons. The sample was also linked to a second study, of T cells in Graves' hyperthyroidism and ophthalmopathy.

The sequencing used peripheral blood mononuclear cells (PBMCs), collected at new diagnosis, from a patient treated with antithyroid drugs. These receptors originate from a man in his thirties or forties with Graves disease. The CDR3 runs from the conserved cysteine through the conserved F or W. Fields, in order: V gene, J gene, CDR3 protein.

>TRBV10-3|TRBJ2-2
CAIGGASGNTGELFF
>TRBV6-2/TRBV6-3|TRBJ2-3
CASSYTYMLNTQYF
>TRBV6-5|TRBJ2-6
CASSSGTGKVLTF
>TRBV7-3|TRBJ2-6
CASSLGAGVASGANVLTF
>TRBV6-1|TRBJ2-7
CASSPTWDGEGEQYF
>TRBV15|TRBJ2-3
CATSEAGATDTQYF
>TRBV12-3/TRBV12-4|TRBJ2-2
CASSPDRLGTGELFF
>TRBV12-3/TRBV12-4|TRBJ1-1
CASSLAGPLPTEAFF
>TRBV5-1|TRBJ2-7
CASSSDGGNEQYF
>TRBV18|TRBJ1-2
CASYTTGDGYTF
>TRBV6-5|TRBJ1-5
CASSSREYSNPPQHF
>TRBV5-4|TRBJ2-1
CASSLGGTRYNEQFF
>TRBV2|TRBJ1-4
CASTKTPPFNEKLFF
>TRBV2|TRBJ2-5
CASIGSLGTQYF
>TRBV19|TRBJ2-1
CASSPQGIEQFF
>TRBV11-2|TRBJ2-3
CASSFSHTSTDTQYF
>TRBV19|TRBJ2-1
CASTKGLAVYNEQFF
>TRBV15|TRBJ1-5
CATSSQPLRTGVNQPQHF
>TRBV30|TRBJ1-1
CAWSGGGEAFF
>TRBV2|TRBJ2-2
CASSAGLAGVGTGELFF
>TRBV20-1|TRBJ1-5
CSAWGVHQPQHF
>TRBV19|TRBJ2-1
CASSDSVQRNEQFF
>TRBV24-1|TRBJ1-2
CATSAPGGGRNYGYTF
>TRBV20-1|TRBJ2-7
CSAGTSGRVAYEQYF
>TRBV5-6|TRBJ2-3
CASSLDSGSTDTQYF
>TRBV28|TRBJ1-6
CASSSLSRYNSPLHF
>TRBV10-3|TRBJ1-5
CAISESWGGQPQHF
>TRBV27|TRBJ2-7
CASSLRFLGRDEQYF
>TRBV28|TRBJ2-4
CASSPSGLAKNIQYF
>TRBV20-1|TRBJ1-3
CSASLQGPGNTIYF
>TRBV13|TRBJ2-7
CASSSDPGQGYEQYF
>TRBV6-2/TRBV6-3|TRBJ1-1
CASSWGDGTEAFF
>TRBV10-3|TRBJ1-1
CAISGQVTEAFF
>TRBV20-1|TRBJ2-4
CSARSYRLAKNIQYF
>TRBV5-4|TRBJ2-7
CAMAGAYTYEQYF
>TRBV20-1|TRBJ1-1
CSAKGTVPKAFF
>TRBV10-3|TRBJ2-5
CAISDSRVGGGPGETQYF
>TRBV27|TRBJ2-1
CASSLNPTQGNEQFF
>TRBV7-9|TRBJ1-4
CASSLGFEKLFF
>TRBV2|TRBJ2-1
CASTGGKQYNEQFF
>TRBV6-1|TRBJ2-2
CASTQGREDTGELFF
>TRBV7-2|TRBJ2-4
CASSPRRQAGAKNIQYF
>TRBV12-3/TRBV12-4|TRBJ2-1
CASSLTGTIHSRGSYNEQFF
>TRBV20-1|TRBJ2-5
CSAMGTSGYGTQYF
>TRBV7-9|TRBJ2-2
CASTSPRRDIINTGELFF
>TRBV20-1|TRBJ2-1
CSARVSGYYSEQFF
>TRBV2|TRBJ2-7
CASSPDREWDEQYF
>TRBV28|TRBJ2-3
CASSLERKRDSDTDTQYF
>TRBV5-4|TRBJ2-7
CASSLVGTPYEQYF
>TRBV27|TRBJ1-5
CASSPTGPDQPQHF
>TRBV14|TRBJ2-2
CASSQVPGPVTGELFF
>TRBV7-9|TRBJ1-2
CASSLGVTGEGYTF
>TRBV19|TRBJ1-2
CASSKQPGTRGNYGYTF
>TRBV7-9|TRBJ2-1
CASSFGQGGYNEQFF
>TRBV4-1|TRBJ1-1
CASSQDIVLSTEAFF
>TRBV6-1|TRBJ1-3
CASSFDSLGNTIYF
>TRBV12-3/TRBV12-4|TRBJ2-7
CASSLGTSEYYEQYF